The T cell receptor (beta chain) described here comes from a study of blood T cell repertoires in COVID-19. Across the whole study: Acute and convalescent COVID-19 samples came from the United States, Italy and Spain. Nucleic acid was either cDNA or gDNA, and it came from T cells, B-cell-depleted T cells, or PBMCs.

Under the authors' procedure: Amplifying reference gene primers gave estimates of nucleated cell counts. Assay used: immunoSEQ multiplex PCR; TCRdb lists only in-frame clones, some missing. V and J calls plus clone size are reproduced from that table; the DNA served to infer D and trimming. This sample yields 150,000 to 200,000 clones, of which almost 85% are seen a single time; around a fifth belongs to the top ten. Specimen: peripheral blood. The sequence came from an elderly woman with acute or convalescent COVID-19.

Here the CDR3 reads CASGIGTSGSSYNEQFF. CDR3 nucleotide sequence: TGTGCTAGTGGTATCGGGACTAGCGGAAGCTCCTACAATGAGCAGTTCTTC. The gene calls are TRBV12-5 and TRBJ2-1, with 11 bases matching TRBD2. J gave up 0 bases and V 5 bases, and 6 bases lay outside the gene matches. This CDR3 is built from 17 residues. Germline CDR1 reads LGHNT; CDR2 reads FRNRAP. Full variable domain (missing parts from reference TRBV12-5 and TRBJ2-1): DARVTQTPRHKVTEMGQEVTMRCQPILGHNTVFWYRQTMMQGLELLAYFRNRAPLDDSGMPKDRFSAEMPDATLATLKIQPSEPRDSAVYFCASGIGTSGSSYNEQFFGPGTRLTVL.